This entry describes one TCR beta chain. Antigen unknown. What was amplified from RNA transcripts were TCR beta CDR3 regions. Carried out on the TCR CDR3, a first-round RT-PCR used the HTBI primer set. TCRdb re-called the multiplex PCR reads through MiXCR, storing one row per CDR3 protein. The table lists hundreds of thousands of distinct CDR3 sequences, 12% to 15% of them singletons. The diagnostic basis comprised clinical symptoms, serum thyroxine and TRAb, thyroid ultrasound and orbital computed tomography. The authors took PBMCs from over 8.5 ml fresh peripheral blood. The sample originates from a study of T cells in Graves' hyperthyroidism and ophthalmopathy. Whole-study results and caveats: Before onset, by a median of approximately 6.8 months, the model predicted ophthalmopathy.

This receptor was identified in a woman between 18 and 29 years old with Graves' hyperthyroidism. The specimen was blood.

The CDR3 coding sequence is TGCAGCGTTGAATGGGGGGGCTCTAATGAAAAACTGTTTTTT. As protein: CSVEWGGSNEKLFF. The V and J genes are TRBV29-1 and TRBJ1-4; TRBD1 might be the D (6 bases). V was shortened by 2 bases and J by 3 bases, with 10 bases between the two germline ends. The CDR3 loop spans 14 amino acids. CDR1 is SQVTM, CDR2 ANQGSEA, per germline. The entire variable domain, with the rest obtained from reference TRBV29-1 and TRBJ1-4, is as follows: SAVISQKPSRDICQRGTSLTIQCQVDSQVTMMFWYRQQPGQSLTLIATANQGSEATYESGFVIDKFPISRPNLTFSTLTVSNMSPEDSSIYLCSVEWGGSNEKLFFGSGTQLSVL.